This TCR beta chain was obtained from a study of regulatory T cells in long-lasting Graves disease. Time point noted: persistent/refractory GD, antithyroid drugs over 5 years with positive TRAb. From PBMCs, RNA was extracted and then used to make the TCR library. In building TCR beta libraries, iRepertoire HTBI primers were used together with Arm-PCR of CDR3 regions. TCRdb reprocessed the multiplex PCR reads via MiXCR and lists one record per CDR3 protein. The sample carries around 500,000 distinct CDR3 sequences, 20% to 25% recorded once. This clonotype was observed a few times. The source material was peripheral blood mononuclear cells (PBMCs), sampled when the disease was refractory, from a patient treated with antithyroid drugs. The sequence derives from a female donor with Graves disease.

The CDR3 reads CASSFPKTPSPRKNIQYF. The CDR3 DNA reads as TGTGCCAGCAGTTTTCCGAAGACCCCCTCCCCCAGAAAAAACATTCAGTACTTC. The J gene is TRBJ2-4, the V gene TRBV12-3 or TRBV12-4; no clear D. The CDR3 has 18 amino acids. V lost 3 bases and J 4 bases, leaving 22 bases between the germline ends.